These T cell receptor beta chains were read from a single sample in a study of cytomegalovirus exposure and HLA in healthy donors. Data came from immunoSEQ multiplex PCR; TCRdb stores just in-frame clones and leaves some out. The sample records 85,000 to 130,000 clones, under 80% being singletons. The sequencing input was PBMCs. The receptors were gathered from a woman between 45 and 60 years old in good health and CMV-seropositive. CDR3s include the opening cysteine and the closing phenylalanine or tryptophan. The D gene is left open where the match is weak. The size entry is marked missing in some rows and otherwise reads once, few, many or a size class.

CDR3 protein: CASSDGRKGDGYTF; CDR3 DNA: TGTGCCAGCAGTGACGGACGTAAGGGGGATGGCTACACCTTC; V gene: TRBV2; clone size: few; J gene: TRBJ1-2; D gene: .
CDR3 protein: CASSDFAGGYEQYF; CDR3 DNA: TGTGCCAGCAGTGATTTCGCAGGGGGGTACGAGCAGTACTTC; V gene: TRBV2; clone size: .; J gene: TRBJ2-7; D gene: .
CDR3 protein: CASSLKGDTGELFF; CDR3 DNA: TGTGCCAGCAGCTTAAAAGGGGACACCGGGGAGCTGTTTTTT; V gene: TRBV7-3; clone size: .; J gene: TRBJ2-2; D gene: .
CDR3 protein: CASSLPAVLSNEQYF; CDR3 DNA: TGTGCCAGCAGCTTACCCGCCGTCCTAAGCAACGAGCAGTACTTC; V gene: TRBV7-9; clone size: .; J gene: TRBJ2-7; D gene: .
CDR3 protein: CASSWGGTGSNQPQHF; CDR3 DNA: TGTGCCAGCAGCTGGGGGGGGACAGGGAGCAATCAGCCCCAGCATTTT; V gene: TRBV2; clone size: .; J gene: TRBJ1-5; D gene: TRBD1
CDR3 protein: CASSSHSGDTGELFF; CDR3 DNA: TGTGCCAGCAGCTCCCATAGCGGAGACACCGGGGAGCTGTTTTTT; V gene: TRBV4-2; clone size: once; J gene: TRBJ2-2; D gene: .
CDR3 protein: CASSQDPAAPTGELFF; CDR3 DNA: TGTGCCAGCAGCCAAGATCCAGCGGCCCCAACCGGGGAGCTGTTTTTT; V gene: TRBV14; clone size: .; J gene: TRBJ2-2; D gene: .
CDR3 protein: CAWSVEGPLNYGYTF; CDR3 DNA: TGTGCCTGGAGTGTGGAGGGACCCCTTAACTATGGCTACACCTTC; V gene: TRBV30; clone size: .; J gene: TRBJ1-2; D gene: .
CDR3 protein: CASSPLTGQEVWSIADTQYF; CDR3 DNA: TGTGCCAGCAGCCCGCTAACGGGACAGGAGGTATGGTCTATCGCAGATACGCAGTATTTT; V gene: TRBV5-4; clone size: .; J gene: TRBJ2-3; D gene: TRBD1
CDR3 protein: CASSVAGTARNEQFF; CDR3 DNA: TGTGCCAGCAGCGTAGCTGGAACAGCTCGCAATGAGCAGTTCTTC; V gene: TRBV9; clone size: .; J gene: TRBJ2-1; D gene: .
CDR3 protein: CASSLSYDYPAYEQYF; CDR3 DNA: TGCGCCAGCAGCTTGTCGTATGACTACCCGGCCTACGAGCAGTACTTC; V gene: TRBV5-1; clone size: .; J gene: TRBJ2-7; D gene: .
CDR3 protein: CASSFLGGGNTEAFF; CDR3 DNA: TGTGCCAGCAGCTTCCTTGGGGGGGGGAACACTGAAGCTTTCTTT; V gene: TRBV7-8; clone size: .; J gene: TRBJ1-1; D gene: .
CDR3 protein: CASSPGQGHQAFF; CDR3 DNA: TGCGCCAGCAGCCCGGGACAGGGGCACCAAGCTTTCTTT; V gene: TRBV5-1; clone size: .; J gene: TRBJ1-1; D gene: TRBD1
CDR3 protein: CASSSPGGCWTEAFF; CDR3 DNA: TGTGCCAGCAGCAGTCCAGGGGGCTGTTGGACTGAAGCTTTCTTT; V gene: TRBV21-1; clone size: .; J gene: TRBJ1-1; D gene: .
CDR3 protein: CASSEVSQTGLDEQFF; CDR3 DNA: TGTGCCAGCAGTGAAGTAAGTCAGACAGGGTTGGATGAGCAGTTCTTC; V gene: TRBV2; clone size: .; J gene: TRBJ2-1; D gene: TRBD1
CDR3 protein: CAWTPGQGDQPQHF; CDR3 DNA: TGTGCCTGGACCCCGGGACAGGGGGATCAGCCCCAGCATTTT; V gene: TRBV30; clone size: .; J gene: TRBJ1-5; D gene: TRBD1
CDR3 protein: CAWSPGLGAGELFF; CDR3 DNA: TGTGCCTGGAGTCCGGGACTAGGAGCCGGGGAGCTGTTTTTT; V gene: TRBV30; clone size: few; J gene: TRBJ2-2; D gene: TRBD2
CDR3 protein: CASSQGGPFDTQYF; CDR3 DNA: TGCGCCAGCTCCCAGGGGGGTCCCTTCGATACGCAGTATTTT; V gene: TRBV10-1; clone size: .; J gene: TRBJ2-3; D gene: .
CDR3 protein: CSARGGLAEFF; CDR3 DNA: TGCAGTGCTCGTGGGGGACTAGCAGAGTTCTTC; V gene: TRBV20-1; clone size: .; J gene: TRBJ2-1; D gene: TRBD2
CDR3 protein: CAMGQGHTEAFF; CDR3 DNA: TGTGCCATGGGACAGGGTCACACTGAAGCTTTCTTT; V gene: TRBV10-3; clone size: .; J gene: TRBJ1-1; D gene: TRBD1
CDR3 protein: CAISGALSAEAFF; CDR3 DNA: TGTGCCATCAGTGGAGCCTTGAGCGCTGAAGCTTTCTTT; V gene: TRBV10-3; clone size: .; J gene: TRBJ1-1; D gene: .